This T cell receptor (beta chain) was identified during a study of identical twins. Unique molecular identifiers were present on the cDNA, and a universal primer site came from template switching. From the 5' RACE reads, TCRdb called clonotypes with MiXCR, one entry per CDR3 protein. The sample lists 1.5 million to 2 million distinct CDR3 sequences; around 33% were seen once. The CDR3 totals 15 residues. Germline lookup yields CDR1 SNHLY and CDR2 FYNNEI. Between the trimmed V and J ends, which lost 0 bases and 4 bases, there was a span of 12 bases. The sample was cord blood. The receptor comes from a newborn girl in good health. The chain uses TRBV2 and TRBJ1-1, with a possible D match to TRBD1 (6 bases). The CDR3: CASSEAGRGSTEAFF. The CDR3, as DNA: TGTGCCAGCAGTGAAGCGGGCAGGGGTAGCACTGAAGCTTTCTTT.